Listed below are T cell receptor beta chains from one sample, sequenced in a study of tumor-infiltrating lymphocytes in primary liver carcinoma. TCRdb independently ran MiXCR on the multiplex PCR reads; one entry per CDR3 protein. This table holds around 35,000 distinct CDR3 sequences, around 80% found once. Sequencing was carried out using tumor-adjacent normal liver tissue. The receptors were sampled from a man aged 40-50 years with primary liver carcinoma and hepatitis B virus infection. Each CDR3 is given with its conserved first and last residue. The order of the fields is clone size, V gene, D gene, J gene, CDR3 protein, CDR3 DNA. A D gene is named only where the DNA matches it firmly. Expanded clones get a size class; other rows say once, few or many, or leave the size out.

>many|TRBV4-3|-|TRBJ2-3
CASSQDQGSGADTQYF
TGCGCCAGCAGCCAAGATCAGGGGTCAGGAGCAGATACGCAGTATTTT
>-|TRBV6-2/TRBV6-3|TRBD2|TRBJ2-5
CASRESGVQETQYF
TGTGCCAGCAGAGAGAGCGGGGTCCAAGAGACCCAGTATTTC
>-|TRBV29-1|-|TRBJ2-2
CSVSGPGNTVELSF
TGCAGCGTTTCCGGGCCGGGGAACACAGTGGAGCTGTCTTTT
>-|TRBV12-3/TRBV12-4|TRBD1|TRBJ2-5
CARAQGQSLETQYF
TGTGCCAGGGCTCAGGGACAGTCCCTAGAGACCCAGTACTTC
>once|TRBV6-1|TRBD2|TRBJ2-5
CDNSEQTSGRETQYF
TGTGACAACAGTGAACAAACTAGCGGGAGGGAGACCCAGTACTTC
>-|TRBV6-1|-|TRBJ2-5
CASWPARVQETQYF
TGTGCCAGCTGGCCAGCAAGAGTCCAAGAGACCCAGTACTTC
>-|TRBV13|TRBD2|TRBJ2-5
CANSLMTSGHQETRYF
TGTGCCAACAGCTTAATGACTAGCGGCCACCAAGAGACCCGGTACTTC
>-|TRBV5-1|TRBD1|TRBJ2-4
CACSLGNRGNSECF
TGCGCATGCAGCCTGGGGAACAGGGGTAATTCCGAGTGCTTC
>-|TRBV11-2|-|TRBJ2-4
CASGSGMGDNIQYF
TGTGCCAGCGGCTCCGGGATGGGGGATAACATTCAGTACTTC
>medium-sized|TRBV29-1|-|TRBJ2-7
CSPRGGTYEQYF
TGCAGCCCCAGGGGGGGGACCTACGAGCAGTACTTC
>-|TRBV11-2|TRBD1|TRBJ2-1
CASSFGGRGRFNEQLF
TGTGCCAGCAGCTTTGGGGGAAGGGGGCGCTTCAACGAGCAGCTCTTC
>-|TRBV4-1|-|TRBJ2-2
CVISHPSDRVGGELFF
TGCGTCATCAGCCACCCCTCCGACAGAGTAGGCGGGGAGCTGTTTTTT
>once|TRBV6-1|-|TRBJ2-1
CAIIPSYNKQIF
TGTGCCATCATTCCGTCCTACAATAAGCAGATCTTC
>-|TRBV29-1|TRBD2|TRBJ2-1
CGVGLAGEFYNEQFF
TGCGGTGTTGGACTAGCGGGAGAGTTCTACAACGAGCAGTTCTTC
>once|TRBV4-1|TRBD2|TRBJ2-5
CTSSPISGGPQETQYF
TGCACCAGCAGCCCTATATCGGGAGGGCCGCAAGAGACCCAGTACTTC
>-|TRBV28|-|TRBJ2-5
CASKKGGGRRETQYF
TGTGCCAGCAAAAAGGGGGGGGGGAGGAGAGAGACCCAGTACTTC
>few|TRBV6-1|TRBD1|TRBJ2-2
CASSEVPGQGTRELFF
TGTGCCAGCAGTGAAGTTCCGGGACAGGGGACCAGGGAGCTGTTTTTT
>-|TRBV14|-|TRBJ2-1
CASSQDAPCAPYNEQFF
TGTGCCAGCAGCCAAGATGCCCCTTGTGCCCCCTACAATGAGCAGTTCTTC
>-|TRBV4-1|TRBD1|TRBJ1-1
CASSSSWGQNTEAFF
TGCGCCAGCAGCTCATCCTGGGGACAGAACACTGAGGCTTTCTTT
>-|TRBV5-5|-|TRBJ2-3
CASNLADSSTNTQYF
TGTGCCAGCAACTTGGCGGACAGTAGCACAAATACGCAGTATTTT
>-|TRBV5-4|TRBD2|TRBJ2-3
CASRLEGSGVTDKPYF
TGTGCCAGCAGATTGGAAGGTAGCGGGGTCACAGATAAGCCGTATTTT
>medium-sized|TRBV6-4|TRBD2|TRBJ2-1
CASSDSAGGNEQFF
TGTGCCAGCAGTGACTCAGCGGGAGGGAATGAGCAGTTCTTC
>-|TRBV2|-|TRBJ2-6
CASSVDSWTNVLTF
TGTGCCAGCAGTGTGGATTCTTGGACCAACGTCCTGACTTTC
>-|TRBV4-1|TRBD1|TRBJ1-1
CANNLGTGTLNTEAFF
TGCGCCAACAACCTCGGGACAGGGACCCTGAACACTGAAGCTTTCTTT
>-|TRBV29-1|-|TRBJ1-1
CSVEQDTEAFF
TGCAGCGTTGAGCAGGACACTGAAGCTTTCTTT
>-|TRBV15|-|TRBJ1-4
CATSNRRGVGNEKLFF
TGTGCCACCTCCAATCGGCGTGGGGTTGGTAATGAAAAACTGTTTTTT
>-|TRBV6-2/TRBV6-3|TRBD2|TRBJ2-7
CASRGSGSYEQYF
TGTGCCAGCAGGGGTAGCGGGAGCTATGAGCAGTACTTC
>-|TRBV12-3/TRBV12-4|-|TRBJ2-7
CSSSRSYEQYF
TGTTCCAGCAGTCGATCCTACGAGCAATACTTC
>-|TRBV6-2/TRBV6-3|-|TRBJ1-1
CAISYSENTEAFF
TGTGCCATCAGTTACTCCGAGAACACTGAAGCTTTCTTT